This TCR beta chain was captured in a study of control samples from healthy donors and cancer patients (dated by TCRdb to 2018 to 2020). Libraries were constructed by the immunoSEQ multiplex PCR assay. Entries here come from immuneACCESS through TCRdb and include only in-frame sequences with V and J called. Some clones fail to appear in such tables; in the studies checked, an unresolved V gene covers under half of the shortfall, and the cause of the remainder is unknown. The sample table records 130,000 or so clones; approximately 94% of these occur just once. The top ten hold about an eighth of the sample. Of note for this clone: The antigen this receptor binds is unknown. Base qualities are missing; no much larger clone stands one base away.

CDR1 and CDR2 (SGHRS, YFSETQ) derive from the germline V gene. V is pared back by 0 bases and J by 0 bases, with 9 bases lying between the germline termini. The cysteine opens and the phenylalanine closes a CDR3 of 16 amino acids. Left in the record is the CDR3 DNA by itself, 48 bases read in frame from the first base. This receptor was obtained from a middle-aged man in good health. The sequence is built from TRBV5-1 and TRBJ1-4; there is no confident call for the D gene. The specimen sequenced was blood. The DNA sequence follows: TGCGCCAGCAGCTTGGGGGTTATTGCAACTAATGAAAAACTGTTTTTT. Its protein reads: CASSLGVIATNEKLFF.